The table lists the clone carrying this T cell receptor (beta chain) with a count of one. As yet, its antigen is unknown. This specimen belongs to a study of human thymus T cells. CDR1 and CDR2 (germline): MNHNS, SASEGT. This CDR3 contains 12 residues. V was trimmed by 1 base and J by 16 bases, leaving 14 bases between them. The study, taken as a whole, reports: Related research described strongly overlapping thymic repertoires in unrelated people. Within thymic and blood repertoires, V and J gene usage appeared to be biased.

Corrective heart surgery yielded the resections from which the thymus tissue came. Having surgery to correct congenital heart defects, healthy Finnish infants acted as the donors. Method: immunoSEQ multiplex PCR; TCRdb's copy keeps in-frame clones and lacks some. The data contain some 120,000 clones, around 94% of them singletons. This clonotype was obtained from a boy less than two years old with a congenital heart defect but otherwise immunologically healthy. The sample taken for sequencing was thymus tissue. The V gene is TRBV6-1, the J gene TRBJ2-1; D is perhaps TRBD1 (6 bases). CDR3 region: CASSEVGTYPFF. The CDR3 DNA reads as TGTGCCAGCAGTGAAGTCGGGACATATCCCTTCTTC.